This passage covers 23 T cell receptor beta chains from one sample sequenced in a study of control samples from healthy donors and cancer patients. Clones were sequenced by immunoSEQ multiplex PCR, and TCRdb holds only the in-frame ones, with some missing. This sample carries over 8,000 clones, under 95% of them seen once, and the ten largest clones take 20% to 25%. Sequencing input: PBMCs. Receptor source: a man in his 60s with colorectal cancer.

The V call is TRBV10-2, the J call TRBJ2-1; 12 positions agree with TRBD2. The trim removed 4 bases at V and 12 bases at J, leaving 4 bases unmatched. The length of the CDR3 is 13 residues. Per the germline V gene, CDR1 is WSHSY and CDR2 is SAAADI. The CDR3 reads CASSATSGGSQFF. CDR3 sequence (DNA): TGCGCCAGCAGTGCGACTAGCGGGGGTTCGCAGTTCTTC.

This sequence joins TRBV24-1 and TRBJ2-1, with D hard to call. Germline V gene data show CDR1 as KGHDR and CDR2 as SFDVKD. The CDR3 sequence is 13 residues long. With 1 base removed from V and 7 bases from J, the gap between germline ends came to 7 bases. The CDR3 DNA reads TGTGCCACCAGTGATTTCGGTCGTAATGAGCAGTTCTTC. This translates into CATSDFGRNEQFF.

The gene calls are TRBV4-2 and TRBJ1-5; D is unclear. Germline V lookup: CDR1 LGHNA, CDR2 YNFKEQ. Between the trimmed V and J ends, which lost 3 bases and 0 bases, there was a span of 12 bases. The CDR3 has 16 amino acids. This CDR3 is CASSHAHLNSNQPQHF. In DNA, the CDR3 is TGTGCCAGCAGCCATGCCCACCTTAATAGCAATCAGCCCCAGCATTTT.

V and J are TRBV30 and TRBJ2-3; D is perhaps TRBD1 or TRBD2 (5 bases each). The CDR3 contains 14 residues. V shed 4 bases and J shed 2 bases, with 13 bases lying between them. Germline-derived CDR1 and CDR2 are GTSNPN and SVGIG (reference sequence). The CDR3 here is CAWTEGSFTDTQYF. The CDR3, as DNA: TGTGCCTGGACAGAGGGGTCCTTCACAGATACGCAGTATTTT.

CDR3 sequence: CASSTRQTGGYTF. CDR3 DNA: TGTGCCAGCAGTACCAGACAGACCGGGGGCTACACCTTC. This chain connects TRBV6-5 to TRBJ1-2, with a weak D call TRBD1 (5 bases). CDR3 length equals 13 residues. Looked up from germline, CDR1 is MNHEY and CDR2 is SVGAGI. The ends were cut back, 5 bases at V and 8 bases at J, with 15 bases in the middle.

This chain joins TRBV7-3 and TRBJ2-1; maybe TRBD1 (5 bases). With 4 bases removed from V and 6 bases from J, the gap between germline ends came to 10 bases. Per germline, CDR1 SGHTA and CDR2 FQGTGA. This CDR3 comprises 13 residues. Here the CDR3 DNA reads TGTGCCAGCAGCTATTTCACAGGCAATGAGCAGTTCTTC. Amino acids: CASSYFTGNEQFF.

The chain recombines TRBV5-4 with TRBJ2-7; 11 bases are a match to TRBD2. The CDR3 has 15 amino acids. The trim removed 4 bases at V and 1 base at J, leaving 4 bases unmatched. Per germline, CDR1 SGHNT and CDR2 YYREEE (reference sequence). The CDR3 loop reads CASSRLAGGSYEQYF. Here the CDR3 DNA reads TGTGCCAGCAGCCGTCTAGCGGGGGGATCCTACGAGCAGTACTTC.

The J gene is TRBJ2-7, the V gene TRBV6-8, with 8 bases aligning to TRBD1. CDR1 and CDR2 from the germline V gene are MNHGY and SAAAGT. This CDR3 comprises 14 residues. Losses at the gene ends were 10 bases for V and 6 bases for J; bases not matched to a gene: 14. This CDR3 is CATSPRDRSAEQYF. CDR3 nucleotides: TGTGCCACCTCCCCCCGGGACAGGTCGGCCGAGCAGTACTTC.

The J gene is TRBJ1-2, the V gene TRBV7-9, with unresolved D. The germline V gene encodes CDR1 SEHNR and CDR2 FQNEAQ (reference sequence). V was cut by 1 base and J by 0 bases, with 6 bases left in between. The CDR3 extends over 14 amino acids. The CDR3 reads CASSLEVTNYGYTF. In nucleotides, the CDR3 is TGTGCCAGCAGCTTAGAGGTGACTAACTATGGCTACACCTTC.

The V and J genes are TRBV6-4 and TRBJ1-5, with 8 bases fitting TRBD1. The CDR3 has 18 amino acids. The V and J ends lost 8 bases and 2 bases, in that order; junction bases with no gene match: 17. The V gene's germline CDR1 is MRHNA and CDR2 SNTAGT. The CDR3 DNA sequence: TGTGCCAGCGGAACCCGGGACAGGCCCCCTAGGTGCAATCAGCCCCAGCATTTT. Encoded protein: CASGTRDRPPRCNQPQHF.

This clone occurred once. The J gene is TRBJ1-5, the V gene TRBV30, with D possibly matching TRBD1 (5 bases). From germline, CDR1 is GTSNPN and CDR2 SVGIG (reference sequence). This CDR3 is built from 13 residues. Trimming stripped 0 bases from V and 4 bases from J, with 7 bases between. CDR3 in amino acids: CAWSVRGNQPQHF. DNA of the CDR3: TGTGCCTGGAGTGTACGGGGGAATCAGCCCCAGCATTTT. Full variable domain (rest looked up from reference TRBV30 and TRBJ1-5): SQTIHQWPATLVQPVGSPLSLECTVEGTSNPNLYWYRQAAGRGLQLLFYSVGIGQISSEVPQNLSASRPQDRQFILSSKKLLLSDSGFYLCAWSVRGNQPQHFGDGTRLSIL.

J is TRBJ1-6 and V is TRBV4-2; D not certain. This CDR3 contains 13 residues. Germline values: CDR1 LGHNA, CDR2 YNFKEQ. V lost 2 bases and J lost 9, with 8 bases in between. This CDR3 is CASSQTKLSPLHF. As DNA, the CDR3 is TGTGCCAGCAGCCAAACGAAGCTTTCACCCCTCCACTTT.

The chain uses TRBV4-2 and TRBJ1-2; D is undetermined. The CDR3 loop spans 8 amino acids. Germline CDR1 is LGHNA and CDR2 is YNFKEQ. V lost 4 bases to trimming and J lost 14 bases, with 5 bases between them. The CDR3 bases are TGTGCCAGCAGCCCCTGGACCTTC. Its protein product is CASSPWTF.

The chain's CDR3 is CASSLDRFSGANVLTF. CDR3 bases: TGTGCCAGCAGTCTGGACAGATTTTCTGGGGCCAACGTCCTGACTTTC. The gene calls are TRBV28 and TRBJ2-6, with D possibly being TRBD1 (6 bases). CDR1 is MDHEN, CDR2 SYDVKM, per germline. Trimming took off 5 bases at V and 1 base at J, with 12 bases between the two ends. The CDR3 loop spans 16 amino acids.

This clone was seen only once. V gene TRBV7-8 combines with J gene TRBJ1-2; D call uncertain. Trimming took 1 base from V and 8 from J, leaving 14 bases between them. The CDR3 is made up of 14 amino acids. Germline values: CDR1 SGHVS, CDR2 FQNEAQ. As DNA, the CDR3 is TGTGCCAGCAGCTTAGGACGGAGACCGGGGGGCTACACCTTC. Protein product: CASSLGRRPGGYTF. Looking up the rest from reference TRBV7-8 and TRBJ1-2 gives the full variable domain: GAGVSQSPRYKVAKRGQDVALRCDPISGHVSLFWYQQALGQGPEFLTYFQNEAQLDKSGLPSDRFFAERPEGSVSTLKIQRTQQEDSAVYLCASSLGRRPGGYTFGSGTRLTVV.

This clone was seen a single time. The rearrangement uses TRBV5-1 and TRBJ1-1; D perhaps matches TRBD1 (5 bases). Germline values: CDR1 SGHRS, CDR2 YFSETQ. This CDR3 has 12 residues. The ends were cut back, 4 bases at V and 3 bases at J, with 7 bases in the middle. The CDR3 spells CASSPGDTEAFF. Written as DNA, the CDR3 is TGCGCCAGCAGCCCGGGGGACACTGAAGCTTTCTTT.

Here the CDR3 DNA reads TGTGCCTGGAGTGCAAGCTCCTATAATTCACCCCTCCACTTT. Translating gives CAWSASSYNSPLHF. V is TRBV30 and J is TRBJ1-6; the D is unclear. Trimming cost V 1 base and J 0 bases, with 4 bases left between them. The CDR3 extends over 14 amino acids. Germline V CDR1 and CDR2: GTSNPN, SVGIG (reference sequence).

As DNA, the CDR3 is TGTGCCAGCAGCTACAATAGTATGACGCAGTATTTT. Translation: CASSYNSMTQYF. V gene TRBV5-6 combines with J gene TRBJ2-3; no clear D gene. This CDR3 spans 12 amino acids. Germline CDR1 SGHDT, CDR2 YYEEEE. Deletions cut 3 bases from V and 9 bases from J, with 11 bases between.

The chain employs TRBV30 and TRBJ1-2; TRBD1 matches 7 bases. After removal of 0 bases from V and 8 bases from J, the junction contained 9 bases not matched to a gene. The CDR3 spans 14 residues. Per the germline V gene, CDR1 is GTSNPN and CDR2 is SVGIG (reference sequence). The CDR3 here is CAWSVERGRSGYTF. The DNA of the CDR3 is TGTGCCTGGAGTGTGGAAAGGGGGCGCAGCGGCTACACCTTC.

The chain joins TRBV2 to TRBJ2-3, with 9 bases lining up with TRBD1. CDR1 is SNHLY, CDR2 FYNNEI, per germline. This CDR3 has 11 amino acids. J was trimmed by 5 bases and V by 9 bases; bases with no gene match: 0. The CDR3 region is CARGQGDTQYF. The CDR3 region has the DNA TGTGCCAGGGGACAGGGAGATACGCAGTATTTT.

The V call is TRBV28, the J call TRBJ1-6; the D gene is possibly TRBD1 (5 bases). V lost 2 bases and J lost 0, with 14 bases in between. Germline V gene sequence: CDR1 MDHEN, CDR2 SYDVKM. There are 18 residues in the CDR3. The CDR3 sequence is CASSLLQGVRSYNSPLHF. The DNA for the CDR3 is TGTGCCAGCAGTTTACTCCAGGGAGTTCGCTCCTATAATTCACCCCTCCACTTT. The entire variable domain, with the rest obtained from reference TRBV28 and TRBJ1-6, is as follows: DVKVTQSSRYLVKRTGEKVFLECVQDMDHENMFWYRQDPGLGLRLIYFSYDVKMKEKGDIPEGYSVSREKKERFSLILESASTNQTSMYLCASSLLQGVRSYNSPLHFGNGTRLTVT.

The chain recombines TRBV6-5 with TRBJ2-7; 12 bases match TRBD2. This CDR3 contains 15 residues. V was pared by 4 bases and J by 4 bases, with 5 bases of the junction left unmatched. Germline V CDR1 and CDR2: MNHEY, SVGAGI. The CDR3 DNA is TGTGCCAGCAGTTGGCTAGCGGGGGGGAATTACGAGCAGTACTTC. Translating it yields CASSWLAGGNYEQYF.

The chain joins TRBV25-1 to TRBJ2-1, with no clear D. In germline, CDR1 is MGHDK, CDR2 SYGVNS. Trimming took 5 bases from V and 0 from J, leaving 8 bases between them. This CDR3 spans 14 amino acids. CDR3 coding DNA: TGTGCCAGCAGTCCCCCGCTCTCCTACAATGAGCAGTTCTTC. Its protein is CASSPPLSYNEQFF. The variable domain in full, with the rest retrieved from reference TRBV25-1 and TRBJ2-1, is EADIYQTPRYLVIGTGKKITLECSQTMGHDKMYWYQQDPGMELHLIHYSYGVNSTEKGDLSSESTVSRIRTEHFPLTLESARPSHTSQYLCASSPPLSYNEQFFGPGTRLTVL.